This T cell receptor (beta chain) was recovered during a study of STAT5B mutations in CD4+ large granular lymphocyte leukemia. TCRdb keeps only in-frame clones here, not all; method: immunoSEQ multiplex PCR. The top ten clones hold approximately 1.1% of a sample with fewer than 30,000 clones, over 70% of them seen once. Controls came from buffy coats of healthy blood donors. The CDR3 is 15 residues long. V was pared by 0 bases and J by 5 bases, with 13 bases between. Germline V gene sequence: CDR1 SGHDN, CDR2 FVKESK. The table lists this clone with a count of one. The TCR comes from a human donor in good health. Sequencing used CD4+ T cells from blood buffy coats. The J gene is TRBJ1-2, the V gene TRBV14; a possible D gene is TRBD1 (5 bases). CDR3 in amino acids: CASSQDWGGEYGYTF. The CDR3 coding sequence is TGTGCCAGCAGCCAAGATTGGGGGGGAGAGTATGGCTACACCTTC.